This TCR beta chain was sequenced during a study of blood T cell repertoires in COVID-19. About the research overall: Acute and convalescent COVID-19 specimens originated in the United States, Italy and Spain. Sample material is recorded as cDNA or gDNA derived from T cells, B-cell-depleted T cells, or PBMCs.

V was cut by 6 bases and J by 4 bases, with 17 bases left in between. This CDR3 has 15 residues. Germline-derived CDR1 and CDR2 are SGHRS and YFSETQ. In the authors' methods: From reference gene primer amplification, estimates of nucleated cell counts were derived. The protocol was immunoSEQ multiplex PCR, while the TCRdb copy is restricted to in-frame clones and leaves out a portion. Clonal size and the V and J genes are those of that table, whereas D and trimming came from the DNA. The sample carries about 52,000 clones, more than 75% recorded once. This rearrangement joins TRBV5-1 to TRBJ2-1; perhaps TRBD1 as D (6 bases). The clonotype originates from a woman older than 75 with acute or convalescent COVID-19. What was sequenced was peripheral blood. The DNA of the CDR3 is TGCGCCAGCACCTCAACCGGGACACCTTACAATGAGCAGTTCTTC. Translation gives CASTSTGTPYNEQFF.